The 24 T cell receptor beta chains listed next were all sequenced from one sample in a study of vaccination effects on CD4 cells after COVID-19. These receptors have no known antigen. ViraFEST assay sequencing came after antigen-specific CD4+ T cells were expanded with viral peptide pools. Cells that had been cultured for ten to eleven days were the source of isolated CD4+ T cells. Everyone in the study got two shots of either the BNT162b2 or mRNA-1273 vaccine. Profiling relied on immunoSEQ multiplex PCR, and the TCRdb table lists in-frame clones only, not all of them. The sample records over 30,000 clones, roughly 86% being singletons. The sequencing used CD4+ T cells from PBMCs cultured with HCoV-NL63 spike peptides, collected after COVID-19 vaccination. The receptors stem from a human donor who received a COVID-19 vaccine. Some clones in this sample may be carry-over from other donors' samples.

The V and J genes are TRBV5-1 and TRBJ1-2; weak D call: TRBD1 (6 bases). The CDR3 runs 14 residues. V shed 4 bases and J shed 3 bases, with 13 bases lying between them. CDR1 is SGHRS and CDR2 is YFSETQ in the germline V gene. The CDR3, as DNA: TGCGCCAGCAGCCAGGACAGTCTGTACTATGGCTACACCTTC. Its protein is CASSQDSLYYGYTF.

This chain connects TRBV18 to TRBJ2-7; D is possibly TRBD1 (6 bases). From germline, CDR1 is KGHSH and CDR2 LQKENI. Trimming cost V 3 bases and J 6 bases, with 15 bases left between them. The CDR3 totals 14 residues. CDR3 amino acids: CASSPSQGRSEQYV. CDR3 DNA: TGTGCCAGCTCACCGTCACAGGGACGAAGCGAGCAGTACGTC.

J is TRBJ2-3 and V is TRBV5-1; D might be TRBD1 (6 bases). Between the trimmed V and J ends, which lost 1 base and 0 bases, there was a span of 12 bases. The CDR3 has 16 residues. CDR1 and CDR2 from the germline V gene are SGHRS and YFSETQ. The CDR3 bases are TGCGCCAGCAGCTTGTTCGGCAGGGGAAGCACAGATACGCAGTATTTT. Residues: CASSLFGRGSTDTQYF.

CDR3 bases: TGCGCCAGCAGCTTGTTAGGTGGTTTCTATGGCTACACCTTC. It is translated as CASSLLGGFYGYTF. The chain couples TRBV5-1 to TRBJ1-2; D gene unclear. The germline V gene encodes CDR1 SGHRS and CDR2 YFSETQ. This CDR3 comprises 14 residues. Between the trimmed V and J ends, which lost 1 base and 4 bases, there was a span of 11 bases.

This clone was detected only a few times. The CDR3 coding sequence is TGTGCCAGCAGCCAACGGGACAGCTACGAGCAGTACGTC. Encoded protein: CASSQRDSYEQYV. The rearrangement joins TRBV5-4 to TRBJ2-7; 7 nucleotides match TRBD1. CDR1 and CDR2 (germline): SGHNT, YYREEE (reference sequence). This CDR3 has 13 residues. V lost 4 bases to trimming and J lost 3 bases; unmatched junction nucleotides: 4.

The chain has TRBV6-5 and TRBJ2-1; 9 bases are a match to TRBD2. V shed 11 bases, J shed 5 bases, and the junction held 13 bases outside the gene matches. The CDR3 length is 15 residues. Per the germline V gene, CDR1 is MNHEY and CDR2 is SVGAGI. CDR3 sequence reads: CAGLKTGTSNNEQFF. Written as DNA, the CDR3 is TGTGCCGGCCTGAAAACCGGGACTAGCAACAATGAGCAGTTCTTC.

V and J are TRBV7-3 and TRBJ2-2; 12 bases are shared with TRBD1. CDR1 is SGHTA and CDR2 is FQGTGA in the germline V gene. With 4 bases clipped from V and 4 bases from J, the junction kept 10 bases outside the gene matches. The CDR3 has 18 amino acids. The CDR3: CASSSVGTGGEVTGELFF. The CDR3 DNA is TGTGCCAGCAGCTCGGTAGGGACAGGGGGCGAGGTCACCGGGGAGCTGTTTTTT. Full variable domain (missing parts from reference TRBV7-3 and TRBJ2-2): GAGVSQTPSNKVTEKGKYVELRCDPISGHTALYWYRQSLGQGPEFLIYFQGTGAADDSGLPNDRFFAVRPEGSVSTLKIQRTERGDSAVYLCASSSVGTGGEVTGELFFGEGSRLTVL.

The chain employs TRBV9 and TRBJ1-4; D gene ambiguous. The CDR3 runs 16 residues. Deletions cut 0 bases from V and 8 bases from J, with 17 bases between. Germline CDR1 and CDR2: SGDLS and YYNGEE. CDR3 in DNA: TGTGCCAGCAGCGTAGCGTCCGACCCGCCGGAGGAAAAACTGTTTTTT. It encodes CASSVASDPPEEKLFF.

The chain combines TRBV5-1 with TRBJ1-6, with 7 bases aligning to TRBD1. The CDR3 contains 16 residues. Germline values: CDR1 SGHRS, CDR2 YFSETQ. J lost 6 bases, V lost 2 bases, and 8 bases had no gene match. The CDR3 reads CASSLQGTTSNSPLHF. CDR3 DNA: TGCGCCAGCAGCTTACAGGGGACTACGAGTAATTCACCCCTCCACTTT.

The J gene is TRBJ2-6, the V gene TRBV6-5; D unclear. Per the germline V gene, CDR1 is MNHEY and CDR2 is SVGAGI. The length of the CDR3 is 15 residues. The V end lost 3 bases, the J end lost 0 bases, and 6 bases lay between the germline ends. The CDR3 is CASSYSPSGANVLTF. CDR3 bases: TGTGCCAGCAGTTATTCCCCCTCTGGGGCCAACGTCCTGACTTTC.

This rearrangement joins TRBV5-1 to TRBJ1-1, with 11 bases aligning to TRBD1. CDR3 size: 17 residues. CDR1 is SGHRS and CDR2 is YFSETQ in the germline V gene. V dropped 4 bases and J dropped 0; count of bases not matched to a gene: 8. CDR3 protein: CASSPAGTGGMNTEAFF. The CDR3 DNA follows: TGCGCCAGCAGCCCCGCCGGGACAGGGGGTATGAACACTGAAGCTTTCTTT.

This clone turned up a few times. The V and J genes are TRBV7-9 and TRBJ2-7; D perhaps matches TRBD1 (6 bases). Germline-derived CDR1 and CDR2 are SEHNR and FQNEAQ (reference sequence). With 6 bases removed from V and 4 bases from J, the gap between germline ends came to 13 bases. This CDR3 has 13 amino acids. CDR3 coding DNA: TGTGCCAGCAGTACCCCAGGGACATACGAGCAGTACGTC. Its protein is CASSTPGTYEQYV.

The chain has TRBV5-6 and TRBJ2-7; D remains unclear. CDR3 length: 19 amino acids. V lost 4 bases and J lost 2, with 28 bases in between. From germline, CDR1 is SGHDT and CDR2 YYEEEE. CDR3 region: CASSTRQGPISDPPYEQYV. The DNA of the CDR3 is TGTGCCAGCAGCACAAGACAAGGGCCTATAAGCGACCCTCCCTACGAGCAGTACGTC.

The chain carries TRBV2 and TRBJ2-5, with 7 bases identical to TRBD1. Germline CDR1 SNHLY, CDR2 FYNNEI. The trim removed 3 bases at V and 3 bases at J, leaving 4 bases unmatched. The CDR3 runs to 14 residues. The CDR3 DNA follows: TGTGCCAGCAGTGAGGGACAGCCTAAAGAGACCCAGTACTTC. Translating it yields CASSEGQPKETQYF. The full variable domain, with the rest looked up from reference TRBV2 and TRBJ2-5, is EPEVTQTPSHQVTQMGQEVILRCVPISNHLYFYWYRQILGQKVEFLVSFYNNEISEKSEIFDDQFSVERPDGSNFTLKIRSTKLEDSAMYFCASSEGQPKETQYFGPGTRLLVL.

In this sample, this clone turned up once. V is TRBV19 and J is TRBJ1-1; D possibly corresponds to TRBD1 (5 bases). The V gene lost 5 bases and the J gene lost 0 bases, with 13 bases spanning the gap. The CDR3 runs to 15 residues. Per the germline V gene, CDR1 is LNHDA and CDR2 is SQIVND (reference sequence). In DNA, the CDR3 is TGTGCCAGTAGTCCCTGGGGGGGATTGAACACTGAAGCTTTCTTT. Translating it yields CASSPWGGLNTEAFF. Together with reference TRBV19 and TRBJ1-1, the CDR3 gives the full variable domain: DGGITQSPKYLFRKEGQNVTLSCEQNLNHDAMYWYRQDPGQGLRLIYYSQIVNDFQKGDIAEGYSVSREKKESFPLTVTSAQKNPTAFYLCASSPWGGLNTEAFFGQGTRLTVV.

This rearrangement joins TRBV15 to TRBJ1-4; a weak D match, TRBD1 (6 bases). The V end lost 0 bases, the J end lost 10 bases, and 18 bases lay between the germline ends. The CDR3 spans 16 residues. Germline V CDR1 and CDR2: LNHNV, YYDKDF (reference sequence). This CDR3 is CATSRDRIGGGGKLFF. CDR3 in DNA: TGTGCCACCAGCAGAGATCGAATTGGGGGAGGGGGAAAACTGTTTTTT.

The chain carries TRBV21-1 and TRBJ2-7; the table's D call TRBD2 went unverified against the DNA. TRBV21-1 is a pseudogene segment. The CDR3 sequence is 13 residues long. Here the CDR3 reads CASTVTPSPGLAV. The DNA of the CDR3 is TGTGCCAGCACCGTCACCCCTTCCCCGGGACTAGCGGTC.

J is TRBJ1-1 and V is TRBV19; possibly TRBD1 for D (5 bases). CDR3 length: 15 residues. With 4 bases removed from V and 3 bases from J, the gap between germline ends came to 15 bases. Germline V lookup: CDR1 LNHDA, CDR2 SQIVND (reference sequence). The DNA for the CDR3 is TGTGCCAGTAGTACCTCCCGGGGCCGGGACACTGAAGCTTTCTTT. This codes for CASSTSRGRDTEAFF.

This sequence joins TRBV5-6 and TRBJ2-7; 9 nucleotides align to TRBD1. This CDR3 contains 14 residues. V was clipped by 0 bases and J by 4 bases; unmatched bases: 2. The germline V gene has CDR1 SGHDT and CDR2 YYEEEE. The CDR3 nucleotides read TGTGCCAGCAGCTTGGTACAGGGGGCTTACGAGCAGTACGTC. This translates into CASSLVQGAYEQYV.

CDR3 nucleotides: TGTGCCAGCAGCTTGGGACTCAGTCGGGATACGCAGTATTTT. Amino acids: CASSLGLSRDTQYF. The chain is built from TRBV5-6 and TRBJ2-3; D unresolved. V lost 0 bases and J lost 6, with 11 bases in between. The V gene's germline CDR1 is SGHDT and CDR2 YYEEEE. This CDR3 has 14 amino acids.

This chain connects TRBV7-3 to TRBJ2-1; 9 nucleotides line up with TRBD2. The CDR3 sequence is 15 residues long. Looked up from germline, CDR1 is SGHTA and CDR2 is FQGTGA. The trim removed 5 bases at V and 6 bases at J, leaving 8 bases unmatched. CDR3 DNA sequence: TGTGCCAGCAGCCTCGGCGGGGGGGCGATCAATGAGCAGTTCTTC. Its translation is CASSLGGGAINEQFF.

The chain combines TRBV2 with TRBJ2-3, with 9 nucleotides matching TRBD2. The CDR3 totals 15 residues. In germline, CDR1 is SNHLY, CDR2 FYNNEI. Trimming cost V 4 bases and J 3 bases; bases outside gene matches: 5. The CDR3 sequence: CASSGLAGLTDTQYF. The CDR3 nucleotides read TGTGCCAGCAGTGGCCTAGCGGGGCTAACAGATACGCAGTATTTT.

This sequence joins TRBV6-6 and TRBJ1-5, with D possibly matching TRBD1 (6 bases). The CDR3 length is 16 residues. With 6 bases removed from V and 2 bases from J, the gap between germline ends came to 17 bases. Germline V gene lookup returns CDR1 MNHNY and CDR2 SVGAGI (reference sequence). The CDR3 spells CASSQQGGGGNQPQHF. The CDR3 DNA reads as TGTGCCAGCAGCCAACAGGGAGGGGGGGGCAATCAGCCCCAGCATTTT.

CDR3 in amino acids: CASSGDGKGNQPQHF. CDR3 coding DNA: TGTGCCAGCAGTGGAGACGGTAAGGGCAATCAGCCCCAGCATTTT. The V gene is TRBV2, the J gene TRBJ1-5; D ambiguous. With 4 bases removed from V and 2 bases from J, the gap between germline ends came to 12 bases. The germline CDR1 and CDR2 sequences are SNHLY and FYNNEI. The CDR3 sequence is 15 residues long.